The sequence of this T cell receptor beta chain was determined in a study of blood T cell repertoires in COVID-19. Study in general: The cDNA or gDNA used as material had been derived from T cells, B-cell-depleted T cells, or PBMCs.

Per the original methods: How many nucleated cells were present was estimated from reference gene primer amplification. Method: immunoSEQ multiplex PCR; TCRdb's copy keeps in-frame clones and lacks some. The V and J calls and clone size were taken over from that table, and D and trimming were inferred from the DNA. Seen here are 40,000 or so clones, approximately 89% observed once, and the top ten hold 2% to 2.5%. This clone appeared a few times. Germline-derived CDR1 and CDR2 are SGHVS and FQNEAQ. V gave up 2 bases and J gave up 9 bases, with 11 bases separating them. CDR3 length: 14 amino acids. The source material was peripheral blood. The sequence came from a man aged 45 to 65 with active COVID-19. The rearrangement links TRBV7-8 to TRBJ1-6, with no clear D. Here the CDR3 reads CASSLWGERSPLHF. For the CDR3, the DNA is TGTGCCAGCAGCTTATGGGGAGAGCGTTCACCCCTCCACTTT.